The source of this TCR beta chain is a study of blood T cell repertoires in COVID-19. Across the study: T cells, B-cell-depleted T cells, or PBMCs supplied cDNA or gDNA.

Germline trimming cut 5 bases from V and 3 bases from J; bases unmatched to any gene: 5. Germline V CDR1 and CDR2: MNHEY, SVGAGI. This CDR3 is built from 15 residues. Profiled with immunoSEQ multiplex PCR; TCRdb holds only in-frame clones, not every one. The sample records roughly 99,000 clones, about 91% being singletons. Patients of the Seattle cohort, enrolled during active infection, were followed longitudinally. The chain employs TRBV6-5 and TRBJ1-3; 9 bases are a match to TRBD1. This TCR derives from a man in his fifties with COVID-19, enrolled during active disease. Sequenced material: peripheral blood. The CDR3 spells CASSQDRGVGNTIYF. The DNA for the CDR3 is TGTGCCAGCAGTCAGGACAGGGGAGTTGGAAACACCATATATTTT.